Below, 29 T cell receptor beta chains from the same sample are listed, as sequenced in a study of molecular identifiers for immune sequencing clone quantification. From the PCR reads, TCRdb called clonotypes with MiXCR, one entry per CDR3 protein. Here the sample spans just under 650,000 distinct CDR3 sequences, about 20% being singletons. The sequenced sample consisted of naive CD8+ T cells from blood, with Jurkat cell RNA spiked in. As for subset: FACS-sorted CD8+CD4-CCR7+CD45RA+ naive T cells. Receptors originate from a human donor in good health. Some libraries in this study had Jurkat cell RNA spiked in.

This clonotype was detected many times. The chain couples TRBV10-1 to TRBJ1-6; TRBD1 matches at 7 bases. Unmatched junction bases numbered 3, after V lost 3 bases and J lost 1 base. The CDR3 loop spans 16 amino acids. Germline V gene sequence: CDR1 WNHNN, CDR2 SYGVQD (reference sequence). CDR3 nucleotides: TGCGCCAGCAGTGAACAGGGGTGGTCCTATAATTCACCCCTCCACTTT. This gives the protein CASSEQGWSYNSPLHF.

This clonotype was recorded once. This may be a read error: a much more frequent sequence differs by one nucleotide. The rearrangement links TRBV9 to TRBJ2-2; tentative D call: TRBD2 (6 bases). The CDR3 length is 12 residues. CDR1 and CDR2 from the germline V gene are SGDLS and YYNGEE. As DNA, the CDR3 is TGTGCCAGCAGCCATAACACCGGGGGGCTGTTTTTT. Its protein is CASSHNTGGLFF.

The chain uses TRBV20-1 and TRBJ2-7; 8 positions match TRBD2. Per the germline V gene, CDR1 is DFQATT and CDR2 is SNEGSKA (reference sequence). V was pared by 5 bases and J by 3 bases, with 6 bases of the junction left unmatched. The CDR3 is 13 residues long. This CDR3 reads CSARTSGIYEQYF. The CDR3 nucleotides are TGCAGTGCTCGAACTAGCGGTATCTACGAGCAGTACTTC.

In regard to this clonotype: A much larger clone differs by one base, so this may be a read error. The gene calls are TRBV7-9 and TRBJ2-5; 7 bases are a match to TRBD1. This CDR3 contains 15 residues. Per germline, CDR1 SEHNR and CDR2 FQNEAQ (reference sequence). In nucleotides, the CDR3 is TGTGCCAGCAGCTTGGGGCCGGGACAGCAAGGGACCCAGTACTTC. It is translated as CASSLGPGQQGTQYF.

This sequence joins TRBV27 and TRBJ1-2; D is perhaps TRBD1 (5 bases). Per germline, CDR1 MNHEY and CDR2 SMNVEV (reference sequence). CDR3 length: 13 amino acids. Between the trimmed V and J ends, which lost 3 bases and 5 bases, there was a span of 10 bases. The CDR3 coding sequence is TGTGCCAGCAGTTTGGGGGAGGATTATGGCTACACCTTC. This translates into CASSLGEDYGYTF.

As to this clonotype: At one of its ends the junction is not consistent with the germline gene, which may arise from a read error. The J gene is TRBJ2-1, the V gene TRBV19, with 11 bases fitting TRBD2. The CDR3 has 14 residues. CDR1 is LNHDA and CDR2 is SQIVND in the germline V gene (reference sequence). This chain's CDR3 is CASKGLAAYNERFF. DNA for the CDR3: TGTGCCAGTAAGGGACTAGCGGCCTACAATGAGCGGTTCTTC. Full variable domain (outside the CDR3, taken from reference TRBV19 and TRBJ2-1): DGGITQSPKYLFRKEGQNVTLSCEQNLNHDAMYWYRQDPGQGLRLIYYSQIVNDFQKGDIAEGYSVSREKKESFPLTVTSAQKNPTAFYLCASKGLAAYNERFFGPGTRLTVL.

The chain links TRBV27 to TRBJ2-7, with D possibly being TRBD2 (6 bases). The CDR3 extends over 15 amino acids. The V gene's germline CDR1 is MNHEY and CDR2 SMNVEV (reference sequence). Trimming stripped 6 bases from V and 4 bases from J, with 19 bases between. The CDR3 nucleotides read TGTGCCAGCAGCGTAGACGGGGGTCCCCTTTACGAGCAGTACTTC. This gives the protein CASSVDGGPLYEQYF.

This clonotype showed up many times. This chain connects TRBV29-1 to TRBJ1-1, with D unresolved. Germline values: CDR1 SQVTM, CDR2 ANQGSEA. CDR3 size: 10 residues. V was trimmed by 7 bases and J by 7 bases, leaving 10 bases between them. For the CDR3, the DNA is TGCAGCGCCCTACAAGTTGAAGCTTTCTTT. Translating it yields CSALQVEAFF.

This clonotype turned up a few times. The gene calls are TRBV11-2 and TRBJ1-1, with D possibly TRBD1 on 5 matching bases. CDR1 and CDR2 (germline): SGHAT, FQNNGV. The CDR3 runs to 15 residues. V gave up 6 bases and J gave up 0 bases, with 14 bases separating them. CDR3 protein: CASSRAGTLNTEAFF. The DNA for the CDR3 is TGTGCCAGCAGTCGTGCGGGGACCCTGAACACTGAAGCTTTCTTT.

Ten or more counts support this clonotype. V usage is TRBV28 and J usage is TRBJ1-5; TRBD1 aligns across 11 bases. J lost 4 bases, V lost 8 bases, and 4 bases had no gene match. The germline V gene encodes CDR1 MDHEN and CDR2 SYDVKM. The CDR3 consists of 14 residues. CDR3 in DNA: TGTGCCAGCTTTGGGACAGGGGGGAATCAGCCCCAGCATTTT. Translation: CASFGTGGNQPQHF.

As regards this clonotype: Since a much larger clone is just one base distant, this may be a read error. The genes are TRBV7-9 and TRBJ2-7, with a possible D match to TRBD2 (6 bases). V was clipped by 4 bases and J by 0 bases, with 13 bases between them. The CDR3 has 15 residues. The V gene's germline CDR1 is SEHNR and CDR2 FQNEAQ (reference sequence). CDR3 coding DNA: TGTGCCAGCAGCTGGGGACTGACCAGCTCCTACGAGCAGTACTTC. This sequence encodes CASSWGLTSSYEQYF.

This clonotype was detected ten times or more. CDR3 sequence reads: CASSSTGDSSYEQYF. CDR3 nucleotide sequence: TGTGCCAGCAGCTCGACGGGGGATAGCTCCTACGAGCAGTACTTC. The V gene is TRBV7-9, the J gene TRBJ2-7; D may be TRBD2 (6 bases). The CDR3 spans 15 residues. Between the trimmed V and J ends, which lost 4 bases and 0 bases, there was a span of 13 bases. The germline V gene encodes CDR1 SEHNR and CDR2 FQNEAQ (reference sequence).

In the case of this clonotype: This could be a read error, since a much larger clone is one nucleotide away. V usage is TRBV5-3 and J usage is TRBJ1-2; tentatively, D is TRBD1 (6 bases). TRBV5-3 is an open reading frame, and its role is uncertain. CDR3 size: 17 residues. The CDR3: CTSSLEQGNRINYGYTF. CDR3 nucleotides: TGTACCAGCAGCTTGGAACAGGGAAACCGAATTAACTATGGCTACACCTTC.

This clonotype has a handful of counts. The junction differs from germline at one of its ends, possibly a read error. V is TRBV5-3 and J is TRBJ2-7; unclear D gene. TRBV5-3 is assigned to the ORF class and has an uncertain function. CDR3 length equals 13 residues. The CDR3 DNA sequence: TGTGCCAGCAGCTCCCTCTTATCGTACGAGCAGTACTTC. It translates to CASSSLLSYEQYF.

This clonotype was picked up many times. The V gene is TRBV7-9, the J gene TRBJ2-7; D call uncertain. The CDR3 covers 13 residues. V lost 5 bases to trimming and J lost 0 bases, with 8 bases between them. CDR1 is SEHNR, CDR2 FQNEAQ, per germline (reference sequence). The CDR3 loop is CASSMTGSYEQYF. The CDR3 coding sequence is TGTGCCAGCAGCATGACCGGCTCCTACGAGCAGTACTTC.

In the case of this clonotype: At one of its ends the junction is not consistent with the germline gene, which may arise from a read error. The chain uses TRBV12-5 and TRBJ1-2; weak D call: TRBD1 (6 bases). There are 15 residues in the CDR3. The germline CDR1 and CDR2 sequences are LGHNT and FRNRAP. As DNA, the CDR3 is TGTGTTAGTGGTCCCCCACAGGGATTCTACTATGGCTACACCTTC. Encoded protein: CVSGPPQGFYYGYTF.

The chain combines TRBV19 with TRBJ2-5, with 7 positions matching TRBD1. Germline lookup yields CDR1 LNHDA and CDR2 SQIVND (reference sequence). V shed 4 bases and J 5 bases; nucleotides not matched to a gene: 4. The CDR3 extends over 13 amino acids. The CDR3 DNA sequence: TGTGCCAGTAGTACACAGGGGCGGGAGACCCAGTACTTC. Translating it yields CASSTQGRETQYF.

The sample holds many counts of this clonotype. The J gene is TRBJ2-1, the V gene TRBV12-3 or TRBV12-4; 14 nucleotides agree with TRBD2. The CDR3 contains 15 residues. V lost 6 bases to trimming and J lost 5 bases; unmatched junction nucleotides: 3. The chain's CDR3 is CASSLGLAGDNEQFF. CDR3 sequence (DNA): TGTGCCAGCAGCTTGGGACTAGCGGGAGACAATGAGCAGTTCTTC.

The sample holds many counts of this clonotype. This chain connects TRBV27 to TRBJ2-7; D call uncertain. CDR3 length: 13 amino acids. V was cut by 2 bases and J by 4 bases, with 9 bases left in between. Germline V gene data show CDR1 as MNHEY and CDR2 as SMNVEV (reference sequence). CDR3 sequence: CASSLTPRYEQYF. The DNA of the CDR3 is TGTGCCAGCAGTTTAACCCCGAGGTACGAGCAGTACTTC.

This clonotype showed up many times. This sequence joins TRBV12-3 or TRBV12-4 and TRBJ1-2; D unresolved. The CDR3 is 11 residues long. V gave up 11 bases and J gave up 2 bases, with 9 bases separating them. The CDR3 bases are TGTGCCTCCGGAAACAACTATGGCTACACCTTC. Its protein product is CASGNNYGYTF.

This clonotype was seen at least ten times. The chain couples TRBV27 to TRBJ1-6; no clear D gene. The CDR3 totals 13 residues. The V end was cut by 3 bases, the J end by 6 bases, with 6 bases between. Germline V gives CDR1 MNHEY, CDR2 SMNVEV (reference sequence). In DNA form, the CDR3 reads TGTGCCAGCAGTTTCGGTTTTAATTCACCCCTCCACTTT. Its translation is CASSFGFNSPLHF.

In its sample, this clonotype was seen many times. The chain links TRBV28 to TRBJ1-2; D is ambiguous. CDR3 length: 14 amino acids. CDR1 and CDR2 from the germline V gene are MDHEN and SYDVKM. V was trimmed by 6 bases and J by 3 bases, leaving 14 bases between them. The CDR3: CASRLLSSYYGYTF. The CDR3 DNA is TGTGCCAGCAGACTTCTGTCATCATACTATGGCTACACCTTC.

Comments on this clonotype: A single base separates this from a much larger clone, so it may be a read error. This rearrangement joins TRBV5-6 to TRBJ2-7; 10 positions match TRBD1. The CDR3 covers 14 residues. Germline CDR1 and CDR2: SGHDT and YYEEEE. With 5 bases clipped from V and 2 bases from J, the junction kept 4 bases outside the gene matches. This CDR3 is CASRSGTGAYEQYF. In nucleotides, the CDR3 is TGTGCCAGCAGATCCGGGACAGGGGCCTACGAGCAGTACTTC.

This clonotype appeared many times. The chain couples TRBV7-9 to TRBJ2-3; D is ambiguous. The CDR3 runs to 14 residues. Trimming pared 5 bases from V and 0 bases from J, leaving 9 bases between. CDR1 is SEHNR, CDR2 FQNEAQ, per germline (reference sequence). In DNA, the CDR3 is TGTGCCAGCAGCCCCGATACTAGCACAGATACGCAGTATTTT. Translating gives CASSPDTSTDTQYF.

CDR3 protein: CASSPYSGVSSYEQYF. CDR3 DNA sequence: TGTGCCAGCAGTCCCTATAGCGGGGTAAGCTCCTACGAGCAGTACTTC. The chain recombines TRBV27 with TRBJ2-7, with 8 bases matching TRBD2. In germline, CDR1 is MNHEY, CDR2 SMNVEV (reference sequence). CDR3 length: 16 amino acids. J gave up 0 bases and V 5 bases, and 9 bases lay outside the gene matches.

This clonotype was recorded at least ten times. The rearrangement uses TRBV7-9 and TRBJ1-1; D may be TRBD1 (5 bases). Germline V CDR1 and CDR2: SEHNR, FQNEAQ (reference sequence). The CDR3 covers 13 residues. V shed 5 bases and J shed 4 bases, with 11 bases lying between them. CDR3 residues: CASSPTTVTEAFF. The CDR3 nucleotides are TGTGCCAGCAGCCCAACGACAGTCACTGAAGCTTTCTTT.

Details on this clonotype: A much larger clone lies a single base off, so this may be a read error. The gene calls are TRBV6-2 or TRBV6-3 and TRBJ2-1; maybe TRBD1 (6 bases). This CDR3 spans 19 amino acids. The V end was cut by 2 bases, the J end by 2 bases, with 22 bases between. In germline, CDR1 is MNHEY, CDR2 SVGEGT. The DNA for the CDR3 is TGTGCCAGCAGTTACAGCGACGGCTACAGGGAATTCACCTACAATGAGCAGTTCTTC. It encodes CASSYSDGYREFTYNEQFF.

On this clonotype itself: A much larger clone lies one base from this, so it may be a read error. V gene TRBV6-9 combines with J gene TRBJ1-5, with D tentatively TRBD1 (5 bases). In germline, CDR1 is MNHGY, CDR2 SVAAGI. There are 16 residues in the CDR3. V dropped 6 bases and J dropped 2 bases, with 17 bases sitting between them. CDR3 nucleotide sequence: TGTGCCAGCAGAAAACTAGGACATCCCGGCAATCAGCCCCAGCATTTT. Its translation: CASRKLGHPGNQPQHF.

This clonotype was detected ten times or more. The CDR3: CASSEVAGHNSPLHF. The CDR3 coding sequence is TGTGCCAGCAGTGAGGTCGCGGGTCATAATTCACCCCTCCACTTT. The chain is built from TRBV2 and TRBJ1-6; D not resolved. V was cut by 3 bases and J by 5 bases, with 11 bases left in between. CDR3 length equals 15 residues. Germline CDR1 reads SNHLY; CDR2 reads FYNNEI.